This T cell receptor beta chain was profiled in a study of neurological immune-mediated disorders (dated by TCRdb to about 2019). About the investigation overall: Peripheral blood TCR-beta repertoires from HTLV-I-associated myelopathy (HAM/TSP) patients, multiple sclerosis patients and healthy controls were compared by UMI-based sequencing. Alongside PBMC samples, the set of some 100 TCR-beta libraries contained longitudinal samples, technical triplicates, and paired CD4+ and CD8+ T-cell subsets that had been sorted. Longitudinal HAM/TSP donors and healthy donors each had 3 time-points at intervals of about 3-40 months. The cohort comprised 68 subjects: 14 HAM/TSP patients, around 34 multiple sclerosis patients and approximately 20 healthy controls.

The time point label, read with the paper, signifies: longitudinal time-point 3. For unsorted PBMC libraries, 2 million PBMCs were used after storage in RNAlater at -80 degrees C until RNA extraction. Peripheral blood was subjected to Ficoll-Hypaque density gradient centrifugation to isolate PBMCs, which were then cryopreserved in liquid nitrogen. cDNA was synthesized by template-switch 5'RACE using a primer with a 10-nucleotide random unique molecular identifier that tagged each TCR transcript. Over 190 million TCR-beta sequences, covering 15-18 subjects, were produced in each sequencing run. Total RNA was extracted with the RNeasy kit. The KAPA Real-time Library Amplification kit was used to amplify TCR-beta VDJ regions with primers for the TCR constant region and the 5'RACE anchor. Sample indexes and Illumina adaptors were added in a first PCR, after which library yield was increased in a second PCR. The roughly 650 bp TCR product was size-selected on a 2% E-gel SizeSelection system after Ampure bead purification. Library quality was checked on a Bioanalyzer, concentration was measured with Qubit, and libraries were quantified with the Kapa Library Quantification kit before pooling. An Illumina HiSeq 2500 was used to sequence the libraries paired-end at 2 x 150 bp. To increase sequence diversity, roughly 23-30% phiX was spiked into each library pool. Per the authors' processing: The quality-filtered reads were processed with the UMI-based MiGEC pipeline, whose error correction step removed more than 80% of the raw TCR sequences. VDJ genes were aligned to IMGT germline references, and clonotypes were defined by unique CDR3 amino acid sequence plus V-J genes. Clonal expansion, Shannon diversity and CDR3 relatedness (CalcPairwiseDistances, ClusterSamples) were evaluated with VDJtools, and phylogenetic trees were built with CLCbio workbench. Expanded clones were defined as having at least 8 unique UMIs, based on coefficient-of-variation modelling across technical triplicates. The public reads were reanalyzed by TCRdb: fastp trimming at Q25, MiXCR alignment, in-frame beta chains only. Every CDR3 protein is listed once, alongside the most common genes and DNA of its rows. TCRdb, rather than the study authors, made the V and J calls. This sample gives around 97,000 distinct CDR3 sequences in total; about 10% of them show up just once. The ten most abundant clones make up about 3% of the sample.

Points the paper makes about the study in general: The highest TCR clonal expansion was observed in HAM/TSP patients, whereas the lowest was observed in MS patients, even when compared with healthy controls. Across subjects, expanded clones never shared an identical CDR3 amino acid sequence, which suggests that the TCR-beta repertoires in every group were private.

V trim: 1 base; J trim: 10 bases; unmatched bases: 3. Based on the germline V gene, the CDR1 and CDR2 sequences are KGHSY and FQNENV. Inclusive of the bounding cysteine and phenylalanine, the CDR3 is 13 residues long. Of all the DNA, just the CDR3 is kept, 39 bases in frame from base 1. Points on this clonotype: The target of this receptor is not known. The record has no base qualities; no much larger clone is one base away.

This receptor chain uses TRBV16 and TRBJ2-5, and TRBD1 aligns with 10 junction nucleotides. The specimen sequenced was PBMCs. This TCR came from a female donor with HTLV-1-associated myelopathy (HAM/TSP). Here is the DNA: TGTGCCAGCAGCCAATGGGGACAGGGGAACCAGTACTTC. This sequence encodes CASSQWGQGNQYF.